What follows is one T cell receptor (beta chain) and its context. Antigen specificity is unknown. These data come from a study of cytomegalovirus exposure and HLA in healthy donors. Study results and limitations: In a later analysis, the majority of CMV-associated beta chains seemingly showed HLA restriction. As was reported, the classifier diagnosed cytomegalovirus status with high specificity and sensitivity. In vitro experiments confirmed that a few CMV-associated chains were specific for CMV antigens.

Trimming removed 4 bases from V and 5 bases from J; junction bases left unmatched: 11. The CDR3 is 16 amino acids. The germline gives CDR1 MGHRA, CDR2 YSYEKL. The PCR employed 60 Vbeta primers together with 13 Jbeta primers. Repertoires were generated with immunoSEQ multiplex PCR, while TCRdb's copy carries only in-frame clones and drops some. The sample holds roughly 250,000 clones, about 80% seen once. Sequenced sample: PBMCs. The TCR originated in a girl aged 2 to 9 in good health and CMV-seronegative. The chain carries TRBV4-1 and TRBJ1-5; 7 bases agree with TRBD1. The CDR3 protein is CASSPYRKGAHQPQHF. CDR3 nucleotides: TGCGCCAGCAGCCCATATCGTAAGGGGGCACATCAGCCCCAGCATTTT.